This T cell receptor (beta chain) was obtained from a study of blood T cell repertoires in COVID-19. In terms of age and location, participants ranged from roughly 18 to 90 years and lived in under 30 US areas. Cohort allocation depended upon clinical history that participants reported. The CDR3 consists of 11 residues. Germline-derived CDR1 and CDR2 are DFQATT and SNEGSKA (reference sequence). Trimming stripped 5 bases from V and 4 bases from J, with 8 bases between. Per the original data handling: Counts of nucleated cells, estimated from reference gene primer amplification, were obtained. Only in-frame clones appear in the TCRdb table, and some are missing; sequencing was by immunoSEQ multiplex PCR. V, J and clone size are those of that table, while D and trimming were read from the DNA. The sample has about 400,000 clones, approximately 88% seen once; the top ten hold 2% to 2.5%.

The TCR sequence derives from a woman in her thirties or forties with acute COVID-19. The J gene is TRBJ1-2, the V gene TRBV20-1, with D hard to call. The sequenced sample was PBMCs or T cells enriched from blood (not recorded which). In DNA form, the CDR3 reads TGCAGTGCTCAAAAACTCTATGGCTACACCTTC. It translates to CSAQKLYGYTF.